This is a list of T cell receptor beta chains from one sample in a study of blood T cell repertoires in COVID-19. Assay used: immunoSEQ multiplex PCR; TCRdb lists only in-frame clones, some missing. The sample has approximately 260,000 clones, 82% seen once. Sequencing was performed on peripheral blood. These TCRs come from a woman older than 75 with active or convalescent COVID-19. Both conserved end residues are part of each CDR3. The order of the fields is clone size, J gene, V gene, D gene, CDR3 protein, CDR3 DNA. D genes are given only for firm matches. Some rows have no size entry. The others give once, few or many, or a class for an expanded clone.

>NA|TRBJ2-3|TRBV19|TRBD2
CASSPHRLAGGRDTQYF
TGTGCCAGTAGCCCACACAGACTAGCGGGGGGGCGGGATACGCAGTATTTT
>NA|TRBJ2-3|TRBV3-1/TRBV3-2|TRBD2
CASSQSRGGADTQYF
TGTGCCAGCAGCCAATCCCGCGGGGGTGCAGATACGCAGTATTTT
>few|TRBJ1-2|TRBV27|TRBD1
CASSGPGQGKSNGYTF
TGTGCCAGCAGTGGCCCGGGACAGGGTAAATCAAATGGCTACACCTTC
>NA|TRBJ2-5|TRBV9|NA
CASSVAFGHQETQYF
TGTGCCAGCAGCGTAGCATTTGGGCACCAAGAGACCCAGTACTTC
>NA|TRBJ1-5|TRBV6-2/TRBV6-3|TRBD1
CASSKKQGARHQPQHF
TGTGCCAGCAGTAAAAAACAGGGGGCGCGTCATCAGCCCCAGCATTTT
>NA|TRBJ1-2|TRBV28|NA
CASSVQDGYTF
TGTGCCAGCAGTGTACAGGATGGCTACACCTTC
>once|TRBJ1-5|TRBV18|NA
CASSPVGGYSNQPQHF
TGTGCCAGCTCCCCCGTCGGAGGCTATAGCAATCAGCCCCAGCATTTT
>NA|TRBJ1-5|TRBV6-1|NA
CASSEMGQFNQPQHF
TGTGCCAGCAGTGAAATGGGACAATTCAATCAGCCCCAGCATTTT
>NA|TRBJ2-1|TRBV4-1|NA
CASSSEAGSYNEQFF
TGCGCCAGCAGCAGTGAGGCGGGCTCCTACAATGAGCAGTTCTTC
>NA|TRBJ2-1|TRBV10-3|TRBD2
CAIKLAGETYGEQFF
TGTGCCATCAAACTAGCGGGAGAGACGTACGGAGAGCAGTTCTTC
>NA|TRBJ1-5|TRBV5-8|TRBD1
CASSKTGNSNQPQHF
TGTGCCAGCAGTAAGACAGGGAATAGCAATCAGCCCCAGCATTTT
>NA|TRBJ1-4|TRBV6-6|TRBD1
CAIRQGSSTNEKLFF
TGTGCCATCCGACAGGGGAGTTCAACTAATGAAAAACTGTTTTTT
>NA|TRBJ1-1|TRBV27|TRBD1
CASRLGTGNTEAFF
TGTGCCAGCAGGTTAGGGACAGGGAACACTGAAGCTTTCTTT
>NA|TRBJ1-5|TRBV3-1/TRBV3-2|NA
CASSQGEGTYRPQHF
TGTGCCAGCAGCCAAGGAGAGGGAACGTACAGGCCCCAGCATTTT
>NA|TRBJ2-3|TRBV6-6|NA
CASLSAVANTQYF
TGTGCCAGCTTGAGCGCAGTGGCTAATACGCAGTATTTT
>NA|TRBJ2-1|TRBV6-5|TRBD2
CASRASSGTYNEQFF
TGTGCCAGCAGAGCTTCTAGCGGGACTTACAATGAGCAGTTCTTC
>NA|TRBJ1-2|TRBV27|TRBD1
CASSFDRGYGYTF
TGTGCCAGCTCATTTGACAGGGGCTATGGCTACACCTTC
>NA|TRBJ1-1|TRBV28|NA
CASTRGGSNTEAFF
TGTGCCAGCACCCGGGGAGGGTCGAACACTGAAGCTTTCTTT
>NA|TRBJ1-3|TRBV18|TRBD1
CASGGQGDLSGNTIYF
TGTGCCAGCGGGGGCCAGGGGGACCTCTCTGGAAACACCATATATTTT
>once|TRBJ1-3|TRBV28|TRBD1
CASSTGAPGNTIYF
TGTGCCAGCAGCACAGGGGCCCCTGGAAACACCATATATTTT
>NA|TRBJ1-1|TRBV27|TRBD1
CASSLYEGALDTEAFF
TGTGCCAGCAGTTTATATGAGGGGGCGCTTGACACTGAAGCTTTCTTT
>NA|TRBJ2-7|TRBV28|NA
CASIPALAFHEQYF
TGTGCCAGCATCCCCGCGTTAGCTTTCCACGAGCAGTACTTC
>NA|TRBJ2-7|TRBV6-2/TRBV6-3|NA
CASSYNLRVQYF
TGTGCCAGCAGTTACAACCTACGAGTGCAGTACTTC
>NA|TRBJ2-2|TRBV15|TRBD2
CATSRDWREVFTGELFF
TGTGCCACCAGCAGAGACTGGCGGGAGGTGTTCACCGGGGAGCTGTTTTTT
>NA|TRBJ1-5|TRBV6-1|NA
CASSEDRGSNQPQHF
TGTGCCAGCAGTGAAGATAGGGGTAGCAATCAGCCCCAGCATTTT
>NA|TRBJ2-3|TRBV3-1/TRBV3-2|TRBD2
CASSQPGLLTDTQYF
TGTGCCAGCAGCCAACCGGGACTACTTACAGATACGCAGTATTTT
>NA|TRBJ1-1|TRBV5-1|NA
CASSLVGAPEAFF
TGCGCCAGCAGCTTGGTCGGTGCCCCTGAAGCTTTCTTT
>NA|TRBJ2-1|TRBV5-4|NA
CASSSGGYNEQFF
TGTGCCAGCAGCTCAGGGGGGTACAATGAGCAGTTCTTC
>few|TRBJ2-3|TRBV7-8|TRBD2
CASREPGLAGGRLTDTQYF
TGTGCCAGCAGGGAACCGGGACTAGCGGGGGGCCGACTCACAGATACGCAGTATTTT
>NA|TRBJ1-2|TRBV27|TRBD1
CASSFPGGHGYTF
TGTGCCAGCAGTTTTCCAGGGGGCCACGGCTACACCTTC
>NA|TRBJ2-7|TRBV5-4|TRBD1
CASTPGQGARTYEQYF
TGTGCCAGCACCCCGGGACAGGGGGCGCGGACGTACGAGCAGTACTTC
>once|TRBJ1-6|TRBV4-2|TRBD1
CASSQDGTENSPLHF
TGTGCCAGCAGCCAAGACGGGACAGAGAATTCACCCCTCCACTTT
>NA|TRBJ2-5|TRBV5-4|NA
CASSPRVSETQYF
TGTGCCAGCAGCCCCCGCGTGTCGGAGACCCAGTACTTC
>NA|TRBJ1-1|TRBV5-5|NA
CASSLLWAGDTEAFF
TGTGCCAGCAGCTTGTTATGGGCCGGTGACACTGAAGCTTTCTTT
>NA|TRBJ2-7|TRBV4-2|TRBD1
CASSQRDRDSRYEQYF
TGTGCCAGCAGCCAACGAGACCGGGACAGTAGATACGAGCAGTACTTC
>few|TRBJ2-1|TRBV5-4|TRBD1
CASSPQGSAYNEQFF
TGTGCCAGCAGCCCACAGGGGAGCGCCTACAATGAGCAGTTCTTC
>once|TRBJ1-3|TRBV6-5|NA
CASSGLTGNTIYF
TGTGCCAGCAGCGGACTAACTGGAAACACCATATATTTT
>NA|TRBJ1-3|TRBV18|NA
CASSPPQFSGNTIYF
TGTGCCAGCTCACCACCACAGTTCTCTGGAAACACCATATATTTT
>NA|TRBJ2-3|TRBV20-1|NA
CSAIKGDTQYF
TGCAGTGCTATCAAGGGGGATACGCAGTATTTT
>NA|TRBJ1-1|TRBV5-1|NA
CASSAWTATEAFF
TGCGCCAGCAGCGCCTGGACAGCCACTGAAGCTTTCTTT
>NA|TRBJ2-7|TRBV2|NA
CASSEASGSYEQYF
TGTGCCAGCAGTGAAGCATCCGGGTCCTACGAGCAGTACTTC
>once|TRBJ2-5|TRBV9|TRBD1
CASSLRTGVLGETQYF
TGTGCCAGCAGCTTGAGGACAGGGGTCCTGGGGGAGACCCAGTACTTC
>NA|TRBJ1-5|TRBV18|NA
CASSRVWAPSNQPQHF
TGTGCCAGCTCACGGGTCTGGGCCCCTAGCAATCAGCCCCAGCATTTT
>NA|TRBJ1-3|TRBV9|NA
CASSVGGPSGNTIYF
TGTGCCAGCAGCGTAGGCGGCCCCTCTGGAAACACCATATATTTT
>NA|TRBJ2-1|TRBV27|TRBD2
CASGSLAGTSQFTSYNEQFF
TGTGCCAGCGGGAGTCTAGCGGGGACCTCGCAATTTACCTCCTACAATGAGCAGTTCTTC
>NA|TRBJ1-6|TRBV7-2|NA
CASSFQTGGYSPLHF
TGTGCCAGCAGCTTCCAGACCGGGGGGTATTCACCCCTCCACTTT
>NA|TRBJ1-2|TRBV4-2|NA
CASSQGGGGPNYGYTF
TGTGCCAGCAGCCAAGGGGGGGGAGGGCCAAACTATGGCTACACCTTC
>NA|TRBJ2-6|TRBV18|TRBD1
CASSQTGTGLSGANVLTF
TGTGCCAGCTCACAAACCGGGACAGGACTCTCTGGGGCCAACGTCCTGACTTTC
>NA|TRBJ1-2|TRBV28|NA
CASSLLGRGYTF
TGTGCCAGCAGTTTGCTCGGGAGAGGCTACACCTTC
>NA|TRBJ2-1|TRBV5-1|TRBD2
CASSRGPSGNVYNEQFF
TGCGCCAGCAGCAGGGGGCCTAGCGGGAATGTGTACAATGAGCAGTTCTTC
>NA|TRBJ2-7|TRBV7-8|TRBD2
CASSLGWEGAYEQYF
TGTGCCAGCAGCTTAGGATGGGAGGGCGCCTACGAGCAGTACTTC
>NA|TRBJ1-4|TRBV4-1|TRBD1
CASSQDDRAGVTNEKLFF
TGCGCCAGCAGCCAGGACGACAGGGCTGGCGTAACTAATGAAAAACTGTTTTTT